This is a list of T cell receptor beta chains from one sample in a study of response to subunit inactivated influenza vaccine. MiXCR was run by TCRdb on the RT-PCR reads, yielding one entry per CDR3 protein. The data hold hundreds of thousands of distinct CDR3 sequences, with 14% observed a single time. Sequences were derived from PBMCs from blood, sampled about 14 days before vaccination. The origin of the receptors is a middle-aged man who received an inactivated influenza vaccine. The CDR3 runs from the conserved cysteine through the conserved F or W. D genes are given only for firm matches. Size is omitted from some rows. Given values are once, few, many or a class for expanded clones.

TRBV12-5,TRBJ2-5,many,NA,TGTGCTAGTGGTTTTAACTTACCAGGGACGGGGACCCAGTACTTC,CASGFNLPGTGTQYF
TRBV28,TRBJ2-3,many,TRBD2,TGTGCCAGCAGTTTACTAGCGGGAGAAACAGATACGCAGTATTTT,CASSLLAGETDTQYF
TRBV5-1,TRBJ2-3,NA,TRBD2,TGCGCCAGCACCGAAGTCGGGAGGACAGATACGCAGTATTTT,CASTEVGRTDTQYF
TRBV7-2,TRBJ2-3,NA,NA,TGTGCCAGCAGCTTAGGACCGCGAGATACGCAGTATTTT,CASSLGPRDTQYF
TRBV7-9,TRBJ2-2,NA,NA,TGTGCCAGCAGCTTAGAAGTCTCCCCGAACACCGGGGAGCTGTTTTTT,CASSLEVSPNTGELFF
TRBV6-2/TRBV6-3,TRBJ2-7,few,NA,TGTGCCAGCAGACCCTCCGGATCCACCTACGAGCAGTACTTC,CASRPSGSTYEQYF
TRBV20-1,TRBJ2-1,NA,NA,TGCAGTGTCAGAGGCCAAAGCTCCTACAATGAGCAGTTCTTC,CSVRGQSSYNEQFF
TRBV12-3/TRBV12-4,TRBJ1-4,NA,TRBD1,TGTGCCAGCAGTTTAAGCACCCGGACAGGGGGTGAAAAACTGTTTTTT,CASSLSTRTGGEKLFF
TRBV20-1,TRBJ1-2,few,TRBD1,TGCAGTGCTAGAGAGAGGATGGACAGGGTGGGTGGCTACACCTTC,CSARERMDRVGGYTF
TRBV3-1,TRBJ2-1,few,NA,TGTGCCAGCAGCCAAAGGGGGAGCGATTCAGAGCAGTTCTTC,CASSQRGSDSEQFF
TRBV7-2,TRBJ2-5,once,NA,TGTGCCAGCAGCTTAGCCCCAGAGAACCAAGAGACCCAGTACTTC,CASSLAPENQETQYF
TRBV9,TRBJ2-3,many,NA,TGTGCCAGCAGCCCCTCCCGAGATACGCAGTATTTT,CASSPSRDTQYF
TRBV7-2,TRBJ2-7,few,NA,TGTGCCAGCAGCTTTGGGGGGGCGCGGGTCGAGCAGTACTTC,CASSFGGARVEQYF
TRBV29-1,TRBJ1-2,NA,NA,TGCAGCGTTACTAGGAGGGTCGGCGGCTACACCTTC,CSVTRRVGGYTF
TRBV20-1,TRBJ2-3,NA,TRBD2,TGCAGTGCTAGTCCACCACCGGGACTAGCGGGAGGGCATAGAGATACGCAGTATTTT,CSASPPPGLAGGHRDTQYF
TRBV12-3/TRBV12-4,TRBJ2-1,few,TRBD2,TGTGCCAGCAGTTTAGGACTAGCGTTCGAGCAGTTCTTC,CASSLGLAFEQFF
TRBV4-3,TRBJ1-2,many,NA,TGCGCCAGCAGCCAAGACCCTCGGGTGCGAGGCTACACCTTC,CASSQDPRVRGYTF
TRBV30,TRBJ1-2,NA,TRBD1,TGTGCCTGGCTGGACAGGGGGACCGGTGGCTACACCTTC,CAWLDRGTGGYTF
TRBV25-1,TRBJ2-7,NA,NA,TGTGCCAGCAGTGAATATAAATACGGTTGGCAGTACTTC,CASSEYKYGWQYF
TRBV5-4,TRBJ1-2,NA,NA,TGTGCCAGCAGCTTGGTCTCTTCCGGCACGGAGAGCTACACCTTC,CASSLVSSGTESYTF
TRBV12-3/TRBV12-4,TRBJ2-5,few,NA,TGTGCCAGCAGTCGAGTAGGGGGAGAGACCCAGTACTTC,CASSRVGGETQYF
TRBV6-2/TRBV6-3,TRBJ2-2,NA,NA,TGTGCCAGCAGCCAGCCGGGACTCATGAACACCGGGGAGCTGTTTTTT,CASSQPGLMNTGELFF
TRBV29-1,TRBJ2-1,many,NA,TGCAGCGTCCCAGGTGAGGCCTACAATGAGCAGTTCTTC,CSVPGEAYNEQFF
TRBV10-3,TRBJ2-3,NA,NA,TGTGCCATCAGTGAGCCGGGAGATACGCAGTATTTT,CAISEPGDTQYF
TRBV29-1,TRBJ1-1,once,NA,TGCAGCGTTGGGGGGGGGGAGAACACTGAAGCTTTCTTT,CSVGGGENTEAFF
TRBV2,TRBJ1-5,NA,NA,TGTGCCAGCAGTGGGGAGCGGGGCAATCAGCCCCAGCATTTT,CASSGERGNQPQHF
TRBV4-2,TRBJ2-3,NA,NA,TGTGCCAGCAGCCAAGGTCTCTATCGCACAGATACGCAGTATTTT,CASSQGLYRTDTQYF
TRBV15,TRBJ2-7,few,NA,TGTGCCACCAGCAGAGTACCCCGGGGGGCCTCCTACGAGCAGTACTTC,CATSRVPRGASYEQYF
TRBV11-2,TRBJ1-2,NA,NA,TGTGCCAGCAGCTTAGGGTCTGGGACCTGGGGCGGCTACACCTTC,CASSLGSGTWGGYTF
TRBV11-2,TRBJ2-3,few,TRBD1,TGTGCCAGCAGCCCGCTCAGGGGGCCTCCAGATACGCAGTATTTT,CASSPLRGPPDTQYF
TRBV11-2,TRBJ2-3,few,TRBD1,TGTGCCAGCAGCTTAGATTGGGACAGAGGTACGCAGTATTTT,CASSLDWDRGTQYF
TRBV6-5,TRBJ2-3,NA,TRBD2,TGTGCCAGCAGCTGGGGGACTAACCCTGGCACAGATACGCAGTATTTT,CASSWGTNPGTDTQYF
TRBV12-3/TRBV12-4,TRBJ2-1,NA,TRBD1,TGTGCCAGCAGGTACAGGGGTGAGCAGTTCTTC,CASRYRGEQFF
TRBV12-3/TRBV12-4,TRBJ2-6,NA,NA,TGTGCCAGCAGGGCTCAGAGCTCTGGGGCCAACGTCCTGACTTTC,CASRAQSSGANVLTF
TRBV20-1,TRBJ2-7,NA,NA,TGCAGTGCTAGAAGCGAGCGGCAATACGAGCAGTACTTC,CSARSERQYEQYF
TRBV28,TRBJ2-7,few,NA,TGTGCCAGCATCCGAGTGTATTACGAGCAGTACTTC,CASIRVYYEQYF
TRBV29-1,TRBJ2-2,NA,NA,TGCAGCGTTGTATCAGGCCTATCGAGGACCGGGGAGCTGTTTTTT,CSVVSGLSRTGELFF
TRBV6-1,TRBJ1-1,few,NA,TGTGCCAGCAGTGGGGGAGAGGGGACAGAAGCTTTCTTT,CASSGGEGTEAFF
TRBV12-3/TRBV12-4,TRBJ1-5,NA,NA,TGTGCCAGCAGTTTAGACCCCGGGGCGGGTCAGCCCCAGCATTTT,CASSLDPGAGQPQHF
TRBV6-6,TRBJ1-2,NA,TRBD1,TGTGCCAGCAGCCGTGGACAGGGTGGTGGCTACACCTTC,CASSRGQGGGYTF
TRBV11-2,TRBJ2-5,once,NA,TGTGCCAGCAGCTGGGTGAGGGGCAGGGAAAAGACCCAGTACTTC,CASSWVRGREKTQYF
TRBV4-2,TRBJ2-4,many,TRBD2,TGTGCCAGCAGCCAAGCAGGACTAGTAGCCAAAAACATTCAGTACTTC,CASSQAGLVAKNIQYF
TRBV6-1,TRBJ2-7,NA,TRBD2,TGTGCCAGCAGTGAGTCTAGCGGGTCCTACGAGCAGTACTTC,CASSESSGSYEQYF
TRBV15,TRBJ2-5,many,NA,TGTGCCACCAGCAGGGCCTTGGAGACCCAGTACTTC,CATSRALETQYF
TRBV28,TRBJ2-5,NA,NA,TGTGCCAGCAGCCCCCGGGTCGTGGGAAGGCAAGAGACCCAGTACTTC,CASSPRVVGRQETQYF
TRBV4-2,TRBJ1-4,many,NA,TGTGCCAGCAGCCAAGATCAGGTCAATCGGGAAAAACTGTTTTTT,CASSQDQVNREKLFF
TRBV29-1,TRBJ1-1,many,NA,TGCAGCGTTGAAGATCCGATTCGTGGAGCTTTCTTT,CSVEDPIRGAFF
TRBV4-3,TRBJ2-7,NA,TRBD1,TGCGCCAGCAGCCAAGAGAACAGGGGGCCCTACGAGCAGTACTTC,CASSQENRGPYEQYF
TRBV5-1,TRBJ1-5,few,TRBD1,TGCGCCAGCAGCAACGGGACAGGGGGCGATCAGCCCCAGCATTTT,CASSNGTGGDQPQHF
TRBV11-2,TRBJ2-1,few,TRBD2,TGTGCCAGCGAAGCGGGGGGGCCCTATGAGCAGTTCTTC,CASEAGGPYEQFF
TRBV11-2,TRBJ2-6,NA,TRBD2,TGTGCCAGCAGCTTCCTATGGGGGGGAGGATCTGGGGCCAACGTCCTGACTTTC,CASSFLWGGGSGANVLTF
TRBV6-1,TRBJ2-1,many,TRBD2,TGTGCCAGCAGGGAAGCTAGCGGGAGCGCCAATGAGCAGTTCTTC,CASREASGSANEQFF
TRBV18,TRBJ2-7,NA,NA,TGTGCCAGCTCATCGACAGGTTCCCGGGGGCAGTACTTC,CASSSTGSRGQYF
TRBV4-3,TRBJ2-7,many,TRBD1,TGCGCCAGCAGCCAAGTTGTGGACAGGAGCTACGAGCAGTACTTC,CASSQVVDRSYEQYF
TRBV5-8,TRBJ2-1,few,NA,TGTGCCAGCAATCGAGAATACTCCTACAATGAGCAGTTCTTC,CASNREYSYNEQFF
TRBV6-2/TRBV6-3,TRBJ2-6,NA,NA,TGTGCCAGCAGTGGGCGACGGGGCTCTGGGGCCAACGTCCTGACTTTC,CASSGRRGSGANVLTF
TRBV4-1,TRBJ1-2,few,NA,TGCGCCAGCAGCCAAGACCGCCAGGGAATAGGCTATGGCTACACCTTC,CASSQDRQGIGYGYTF
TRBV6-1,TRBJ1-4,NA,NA,TGTGCCAGCAGTGAACGGCCCGGGCTCCCCGGTAATGAAAAACTGTTTTTT,CASSERPGLPGNEKLFF
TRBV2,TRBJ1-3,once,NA,TGTGCCAGCAGTGGAGGGAGGGGCGTCTCTGGAAACACCATATATTTT,CASSGGRGVSGNTIYF